Below, 17 T cell receptor beta chains from the same sample are listed, as sequenced in a study of CXCR3-negative and CXCR3-positive naive CD8 T cells. Overall study findings and caveats: CXCR3-positive naive cells had more hydrophobic TRB CDR3s than CXCR3-negative naive cells.

All TRB cDNA libraries came from 5' RACE performed with UMI labels. TCRdb re-called the 5' RACE reads and catalogs CDR3 proteins one per entry, DNA excluded. The repertoire table contains 75,000 to 100,000 distinct CDR3 sequences. These receptors' antigens are unknown. The material sequenced was naive CXCR3+ CD8+ T cells from blood. Subset described: CD45RO-CCR7+CD27+CD95- naive CD8+ T cells expressing CXCR3 (TNR3+). The receptors derive from a human donor in good health. Some clones in this sample may be carry-over from other donors' samples.

V and J are TRBV5-1 and TRBJ1-1; the TCRdb call, TRBD1, lacks DNA for checking. The CDR3 is 14 amino acids. Per germline, CDR1 SGHRS and CDR2 YFSETQ. CDR3: CASSLGQGVAEAFF.

The V and J genes are TRBV20-1 and TRBJ1-2; TCRdb gives TRBD1 as the D gene, but with no DNA this cannot be confirmed. This CDR3 has 14 amino acids. The germline CDR1 and CDR2 sequences are DFQATT and SNEGSKA (reference sequence). CDR3: CSATPGTPNYGYTF.

The chain combines TRBV14 with TRBJ2-2. This CDR3 has 14 amino acids. Germline-derived CDR1 and CDR2 are SGHDN and FVKESK. This CDR3 is CASSPPTPTGELFF.

The genes are TRBV7-2 and TRBJ1-5; TCRdb returns TRBD1, unconfirmable since there is no DNA. The CDR3 has 15 amino acids. Germline CDR1 is SGHTA and CDR2 is FQGNSA. The CDR3 reads CASSPSGGGNQPQHF.

The V call is TRBV28, the J call TRBJ2-7; TCRdb reports TRBD1, a call that lacks DNA to check it against. CDR1 is MDHEN, CDR2 SYDVKM, per germline. The CDR3 length is 13 residues. The CDR3 region is CAIRDRSSYEQYF.

The chain joins TRBV28 to TRBJ1-4. This CDR3 contains 15 residues. The V gene's germline CDR1 is MDHEN and CDR2 SYDVKM. This chain's CDR3 is CASSGFTATNEKLFF.

The chain recombines TRBV20-1 with TRBJ2-5; TCRdb calls TRBD1, which cannot be checked without DNA. Looked up from germline, CDR1 is DFQATT and CDR2 is SNEGSKA (reference sequence). CDR3 length: 14 amino acids. The CDR3 here is CSTRGGTVTETQYF.

The V and J genes are TRBV4-3 and TRBJ2-3; lacking DNA, the TRBD1 call made by TCRdb goes unchecked. Germline V gene data show CDR1 as LGHNA and CDR2 as YSLEER. The CDR3 loop spans 18 amino acids. Here the CDR3 reads CASSRLLPGQGALDTQYF.

The chain uses TRBV29-1 and TRBJ1-5. Germline V gene data show CDR1 as SQVTM and CDR2 as ANQGSEA. The CDR3 has 13 amino acids. CDR3 sequence: CSVEDGENQPQHF.

V and J are TRBV25-1 and TRBJ2-6; checking the TCRdb D call of TRBD1 is not possible without DNA. Germline-derived CDR1 and CDR2 are MGHDK and SYGVNS. The CDR3 has 19 amino acids. CDR3 amino acids: CASRGPGAPNRRGANVLTF.

The chain carries TRBV29-1 and TRBJ2-2; the TRBD1 assignment by TCRdb is unverifiable without DNA. Germline V lookup: CDR1 SQVTM, CDR2 ANQGSEA. This CDR3 contains 13 residues. CDR3 in amino acids: CSAKDGSRGELFF.

The rearrangement uses TRBV7-2 and TRBJ2-7; without DNA, the TCRdb call of TRBD1 cannot be checked. CDR1 and CDR2 (germline): SGHTA, FQGNSA. This CDR3 has 13 amino acids. The CDR3 protein is CASSWGNYYEQYF.

The chain links TRBV7-8 to TRBJ2-1; TCRdb designates TRBD2, a call that cannot be tested without DNA. Germline CDR1 is SGHVS and CDR2 is FQNEAQ. The CDR3 length is 14 residues. CDR3 amino acids: CASSVGSPHAGQFF.

The chain recombines TRBV28 with TRBJ1-5. Germline V gene sequence: CDR1 MDHEN, CDR2 SYDVKM. There are 15 residues in the CDR3. The CDR3 region is CASNVAASSNPPQHF.

The chain joins TRBV14 to TRBJ2-7; no DNA is available, so the TRBD2 call from TCRdb remains unchecked. CDR3 size: 14 residues. CDR1 is SGHDN, CDR2 FVKESK, per germline. The chain's CDR3 is CASSQVAGAYEQYF.

The V gene is TRBV6-5, the J gene TRBJ2-5; TCRdb picks TRBD1, but there is no DNA to check that call. This CDR3 has 15 residues. Germline CDR1 and CDR2: MNHEY and SVGAGI. This chain's CDR3 is CASSSLGGNQETQYF.

The rearrangement joins TRBV6-2 or TRBV6-3 to TRBJ2-7; TCRdb gives TRBD1 as the D gene, but with no DNA this cannot be confirmed. CDR1 and CDR2 from the germline V gene are MNHEY and SVGEGT. CDR3 length: 15 residues. The CDR3 here is CASSHRDLAVPEQYF.